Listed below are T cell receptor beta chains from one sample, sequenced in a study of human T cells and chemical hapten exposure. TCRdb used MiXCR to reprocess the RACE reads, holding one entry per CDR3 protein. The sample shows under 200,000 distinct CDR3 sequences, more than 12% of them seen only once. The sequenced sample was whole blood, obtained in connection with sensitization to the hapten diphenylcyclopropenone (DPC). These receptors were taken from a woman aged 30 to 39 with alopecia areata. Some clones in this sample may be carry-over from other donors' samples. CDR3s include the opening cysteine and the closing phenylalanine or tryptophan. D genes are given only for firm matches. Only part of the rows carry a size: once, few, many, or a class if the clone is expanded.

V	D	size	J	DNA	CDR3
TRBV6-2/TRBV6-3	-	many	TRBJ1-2	TGTGCCAGCATGGGGCAAGTCTATGGCTACACCTTC	CASMGQVYGYTF
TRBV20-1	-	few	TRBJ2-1	TGCAGTGCTAGGGTGAATATCCTGAGTGAGCAGTTCTTC	CSARVNILSEQFF
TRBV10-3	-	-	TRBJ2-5	TGTGCCATCAGCCCCCACGGGACGTCCCAGCAAGAGACCCAGTACTTC	CAISPHGTSQQETQYF
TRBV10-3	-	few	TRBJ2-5	TGTGCCATCAGTGAGAGGTCGGCCACTCTCCAAGAGACCCAGTACTTC	CAISERSATLQETQYF
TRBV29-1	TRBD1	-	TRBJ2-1	TGCAGCGTTGCTTCCTCGGACAGGATTCTTAATGAGCAGTTCTTC	CSVASSDRILNEQFF
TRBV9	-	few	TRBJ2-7	TGTGCCAGCAGCGCGACTACAGGGCTCGGTACCTACGAGCAGTACTTC	CASSATTGLGTYEQYF
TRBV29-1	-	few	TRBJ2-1	TGCAGCGTTGATGAGGGCCCCGGTGAGCAGTTCTTC	CSVDEGPGEQFF
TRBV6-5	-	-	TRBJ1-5	TGTGCCAGCGGACGGCGCAATCAGCCCCAGCATTTT	CASGRRNQPQHF
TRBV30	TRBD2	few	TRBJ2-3	TGTGCCTGGAGTGCAAGGTTAGCGGGGGGGCCGACAGATACGCAGTATTTT	CAWSARLAGGPTDTQYF
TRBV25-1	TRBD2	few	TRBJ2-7	TGTGCCAGCAGTGACAGCGGGAGGGCTCCTACGAGCACTGCCTTC	CASSDSGRAPTSTAF
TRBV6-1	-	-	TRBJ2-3	TGTGCCAGCAGCCGAGGTGCGGGTGTCACAGATACGCAGTATTTT	CASSRGAGVTDTQYF
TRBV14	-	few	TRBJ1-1	TGTGCCAGCAGCCAAGAACTTTACACTGAAGCTTTCTTT	CASSQELYTEAFF
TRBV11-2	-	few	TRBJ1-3	TGTGCCAGCAGCTTAGGTTACACCATATATTTT	CASSLGYTIYF
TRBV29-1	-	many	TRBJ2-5	TGCAGCGTTGCACAGTCCTTCCAAGAGACCCAGTACTTC	CSVAQSFQETQYF
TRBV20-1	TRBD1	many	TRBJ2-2	TGCAGTGCTCCCAGAACAGGGGGCACAGGGCTCACCGGGGAGCTGTTTTTT	CSAPRTGGTGLTGELFF
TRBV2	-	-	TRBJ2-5	TGTGCCAGCAGTGCGGGGATCGTGGAGACCCAGTACTTC	CASSAGIVETQYF